This T cell receptor (beta chain) is from a study of T-cell memory formation after mild COVID-19. TCRdb called the 5' RACE reads again in MiXCR, with one record for every CDR3 protein. In the table there are approximately 450,000 distinct CDR3 sequences, 18% of which are singletons. The germline V and J ends were trimmed by 3 bases and 4 bases, with 5 bases remaining between them. The CDR3 is 12 amino acids. CDR1 SNHLY and CDR2 FYNNEI come from the germline V gene. Sequenced material: PBMCs or a T cell subset sorted from them (not recorded which). V is TRBV2 and J is TRBJ2-3; D ambiguous. The origin of this receptor is an adult woman who had mild COVID-19 (a few samples of this study predate the infection). Cell type and time point are not known. CDR3 nucleotides: TGTGCCAGCAGTGACCGGGCAGATACGCAGTATTTT. Translated: CASSDRADTQYF.